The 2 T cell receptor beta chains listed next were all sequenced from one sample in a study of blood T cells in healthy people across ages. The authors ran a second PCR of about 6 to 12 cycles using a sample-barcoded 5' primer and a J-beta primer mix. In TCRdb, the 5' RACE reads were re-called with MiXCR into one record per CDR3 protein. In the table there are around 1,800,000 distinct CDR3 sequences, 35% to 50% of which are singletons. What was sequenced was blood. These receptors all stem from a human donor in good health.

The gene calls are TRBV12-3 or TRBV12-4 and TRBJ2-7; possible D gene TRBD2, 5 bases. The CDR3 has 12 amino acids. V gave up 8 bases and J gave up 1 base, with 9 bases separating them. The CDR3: CASLRDSYEQYF. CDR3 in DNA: TGTGCCAGCCTCCGGGATTCCTACGAGCAGTACTTC.

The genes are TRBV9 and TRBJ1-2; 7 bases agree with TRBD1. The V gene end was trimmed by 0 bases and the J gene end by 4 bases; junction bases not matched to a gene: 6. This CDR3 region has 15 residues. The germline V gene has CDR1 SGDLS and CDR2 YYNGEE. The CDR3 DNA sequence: TGTGCCAGCAGCGTAGGTACGGGACAGATCTATGGCTACACCTTC. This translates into CASSVGTGQIYGYTF.